One and the same sample provided the 7 T cell receptor beta chains below, sequenced in a study of CD8 T cells in Susac syndrome. With random hexamers, reverse transcription was performed on about 0.5 to 1 ug of RNA. TCRdb passed the immunoSEQ multiplex PCR reads through MiXCR, listing each CDR3 protein once. The repertoire holds tens of thousands of distinct CDR3 sequences, with 90% to 95% as singletons. The sequencing input was CD8+ T cells from PBMCs. The receptor source for this set is a human donor with multiple sclerosis.

This chain links TRBV19 with TRBJ2-5; 9 nucleotides match TRBD2. CDR1 is LNHDA and CDR2 is SQIVND in the germline V gene (reference sequence). V lost 5 bases, J lost 1 base, and 5 bases stayed unmatched. The CDR3 totals 15 residues. This CDR3 reads CASSWGGRAQETQYF. CDR3 DNA sequence: TGTGCCAGTAGTTGGGGCGGGAGGGCCCAAGAGACCCAGTACTTC.

The chain uses TRBV19 and TRBJ2-1; TRBD2 matches 11 bases. The CDR3 is made up of 16 amino acids. Germline CDR1 and CDR2: LNHDA and SQIVND (reference sequence). V gave up 6 bases and J gave up 10 bases; unmatched junction bases: 14. The CDR3 spells CASRVAGGPTGWEQFF. The CDR3 DNA reads TGTGCCAGTAGGGTAGCGGGAGGGCCGACGGGGTGGGAGCAGTTCTTC.

This clonotype appeared a single time. The chain uses TRBV6-4 and TRBJ2-1, with D perhaps matching TRBD2 (5 bases). V was cut by 3 bases and J by 6 bases, with 12 bases left in between. The CDR3 totals 14 residues. Germline CDR1 is MRHNA and CDR2 is SNTAGT. This chain's CDR3 is CASSEWTRGNEQFF. CDR3 in DNA: TGTGCCAGCAGTGAGTGGACCCGGGGCAATGAGCAGTTCTTC.

The V and J genes are TRBV3-1 and TRBJ2-3, with D perhaps TRBD2 (6 bases). The CDR3 has 18 amino acids. From germline, CDR1 is LGHDT and CDR2 YNNKEL (reference sequence). V was pared by 3 bases and J by 0 bases, with 19 bases between. CDR3 sequence: CASSQTTLGGTSTDTQYF. In nucleotides, the CDR3 is TGTGCCAGCAGCCAGACCACCCTGGGGGGTACTAGCACAGATACGCAGTATTTT.

Written as DNA, the CDR3 is TGCAGCGTTGAAACGGGAGATGGGGCCAACGTCCTGACTTTC. As protein: CSVETGDGANVLTF. The V and J genes are TRBV29-1 and TRBJ2-6, with D tentatively TRBD2 (6 bases). Germline loops: CDR1 SQVTM, CDR2 ANQGSEA. The CDR3 runs 14 residues. V lost 2 bases and J lost 3, with 8 bases in between.

This chain joins TRBV6-5 and TRBJ1-4; TRBD1 might be the D (5 bases). This CDR3 comprises 17 residues. V was trimmed by 0 bases and J by 8 bases, leaving 19 bases between them. The V gene's germline CDR1 is MNHEY and CDR2 SVGAGI. CDR3 protein: CASSYSRAWGRGEKLFF. The DNA for the CDR3 is TGTGCCAGCAGTTACTCGAGGGCATGGGGTCGGGGCGAAAAACTGTTTTTT.

The chain employs TRBV6-5 and TRBJ1-1; D remains unclear. Germline CDR1 reads MNHEY; CDR2 reads SVGAGI. The CDR3 totals 13 residues. V was trimmed by 3 bases and J by 12 bases, leaving 17 bases between them. This CDR3 reads CASSYSSSPRSFF. CDR3 DNA sequence: TGTGCCAGCAGTTATTCAAGTTCTCCACGGTCTTTCTTT.